The rows below give T cell receptor beta chains drawn from one sample of a study of cytomegalovirus exposure and HLA in healthy donors. The protocol was immunoSEQ multiplex PCR, while the TCRdb copy is restricted to in-frame clones and leaves out a portion. The sample consists of around 140,000 clones, approximately 80% of them appearing once. Sequenced input: PBMCs. Every receptor here comes from a woman between 35 and 50 years old in good health and CMV-seronegative. The CDR3 runs from the conserved cysteine through the conserved F or W. The D gene is left open where the match is weak. Size is stated for part of the rows, as once, few or many counts, or as a class when the clone is expanded.

J gene	CDR3 length	V gene	clone size	D gene	CDR3 protein	CDR3 DNA
TRBJ1-4	13	TRBV23-1	-	-	CASSQGADEKLFF	TGCGCCAGCAGTCAGGGGGCTGATGAAAAACTGTTTTTT
TRBJ2-1	18	TRBV5-1	-	TRBD2	CASSPTSGVVLFNNEQFF	TGCGCCAGCAGCCCAACTAGCGGGGTCGTCCTTTTTAACAATGAGCAGTTCTTC
TRBJ1-5	16	TRBV4-1	-	-	CASSPLTGMGGQPQHF	TGCGCCAGCAGCCCGCTCACAGGGATGGGCGGCCAGCCCCAGCATTTT
TRBJ1-1	16	TRBV5-1	-	TRBD1	CASSWGTGSMNTEAFF	TGCGCCAGCAGCTGGGGGACAGGTTCAATGAACACTGAAGCTTTCTTT
TRBJ2-3	18	TRBV28	-	TRBD2	CASSIRGQREGLRDTQYF	TGTGCCAGCAGTATTAGGGGCCAGCGGGAGGGCTTACGAGATACGCAGTATTTT
TRBJ1-1	13	TRBV11-1	-	-	CASSSQTLNEAFF	TGTGCCAGCAGCTCCCAAACTCTAAATGAAGCTTTCTTT
TRBJ2-6	19	TRBV19	-	TRBD1	CASISGPGQGVTGANVLTF	TGTGCCAGTATCTCCGGGCCAGGACAGGGGGTAACTGGGGCCAACGTCCTGACTTTC
TRBJ2-7	15	TRBV5-5	-	-	CASSLVGANVYEQYF	TGTGCCAGCAGCTTGGTGGGGGCTAACGTGTACGAGCAGTACTTC
TRBJ2-5	13	TRBV18	-	-	CASSPVAQETQYF	TGTGCCAGCTCACCAGTGGCCCAAGAGACCCAGTACTTC
TRBJ2-7	13	TRBV30	-	-	CAWSVQDGVEQYF	TGTGCCTGGAGTGTACAGGACGGAGTGGAGCAGTACTTC
TRBJ1-2	13	TRBV4-3	-	-	CASSPRVNDGYTF	TGCGCCAGCAGCCCCAGGGTTAATGATGGCTACACCTTC
TRBJ2-7	14	TRBV5-6	once	TRBD1	CASSWGQGVYEQYF	TGTGCCAGCAGCTGGGGACAGGGGGTTTACGAGCAGTACTTC
TRBJ1-1	15	TRBV7-2	-	TRBD1	CASSQNRGMDTEAFF	TGTGCCAGCAGCCAAAACAGGGGGATGGACACTGAAGCTTTCTTT
TRBJ2-7	15	TRBV6-6	few	-	CASSNTRMESYEQYF	TGTGCCAGCAGTAACACTAGAATGGAGTCCTACGAGCAGTACTTC
TRBJ2-7	16	TRBV27	-	TRBD1	CASSLSGQGATYEQYF	TGTGCCAGCAGTTTATCCGGACAGGGGGCCACCTACGAGCAGTACTTC
TRBJ2-1	17	TRBV7-2	-	-	CASRSRSGSSSYNEQFF	TGTGCCAGCAGATCAAGAAGCGGGTCGAGCTCCTACAATGAGCAGTTCTTC
TRBJ2-7	14	TRBV6-5	few	-	CASNLQGKTYEQYF	TGTGCCAGCAACTTACAGGGAAAAACCTACGAGCAGTACTTC
TRBJ2-7	14	TRBV6-5	few	-	CASSEYHSQDEQYF	TGTGCCAGCAGTGAGTACCACAGCCAGGACGAGCAGTACTTC
TRBJ1-2	14	TRBV30	-	-	CAWMWGRGSNGYTF	TGTGCCTGGATGTGGGGGCGCGGTAGCAATGGCTACACCTTC
TRBJ1-2	15	TRBV7-3	few	-	CASSLSVADNYGYTF	TGTGCCAGCAGCTTATCAGTCGCAGATAACTATGGCTACACCTTC
TRBJ1-1	14	TRBV5-1	-	TRBD1	CASSKGTANTEAFF	TGCGCCAGCAGCAAAGGGACAGCGAACACTGAAGCTTTCTTT
TRBJ2-7	12	TRBV28	-	-	CASRTQGSAQYF	TGTGCCAGCAGGACCCAGGGATCTGCGCAGTACTTC
TRBJ2-5	14	TRBV2	-	-	CASMERAYQETQYF	TGTGCCAGCATGGAGAGGGCGTACCAAGAGACCCAGTACTTC
TRBJ1-4	16	TRBV4-1	few	-	CASSQIVLILDEKLFF	TGCGCCAGCAGCCAAATAGTTCTGATCTTGGATGAAAAACTGTTTTTT
TRBJ2-7	12	TRBV11-2	once	-	CASSLTYGEQYF	TGTGCCAGCAGCTTAACTTACGGGGAGCAGTACTTC
TRBJ1-2	12	TRBV6-5	-	-	CASSYSGDGYTF	TGTGCCAGCAGTTATTCAGGGGACGGCTACACCTTC
TRBJ2-1	13	TRBV2	-	-	CASLRDTYNEQFF	TGTGCCAGCCTCAGGGACACCTACAATGAGCAGTTCTTC
TRBJ2-1	15	TRBV6-6	-	TRBD2	CASNKLAGTNNEQFF	TGTGCCAGCAACAAACTAGCGGGGACAAACAATGAGCAGTTCTTC
TRBJ2-7	13	TRBV6-1	-	-	CASSDEQGYEQYF	TGTGCCAGCAGTGATGAGCAGGGCTACGAGCAGTACTTC
TRBJ2-1	17	TRBV10-3	-	TRBD2	CAIRRGASGGSNNEQFF	TGTGCCATCAGAAGAGGAGCTAGCGGGGGATCTAATAATGAGCAGTTCTTC
TRBJ2-7	16	TRBV7-9	once	TRBD2	CASSPQPASGKYEQYF	TGTGCCAGCAGCCCACAGCCAGCTAGCGGGAAATACGAGCAGTACTTC
TRBJ2-7	15	TRBV9	-	TRBD2	CASSVGGRGVYEQYF	TGTGCCAGCAGCGTAGGCGGGAGAGGAGTCTACGAGCAGTACTTC
TRBJ2-3	17	TRBV28	-	TRBD2	CASSFRTSGSLADTQYF	TGTGCCAGCAGTTTTAGAACTAGCGGGAGCCTCGCAGATACGCAGTATTTT
TRBJ2-5	13	TRBV15	-	-	CATSRAGVETQYF	TGTGCCACCAGCAGAGCGGGAGTAGAGACCCAGTACTTC
TRBJ1-2	16	TRBV27	once	-	CASSLMSGIKNYGYTF	TGTGCCAGCAGTTTAATGTCGGGGATCAAAAACTATGGCTACACCTTC
TRBJ1-5	12	TRBV4-2	-	-	CASSQFDQPQHF	TGTGCCAGCAGCCAGTTCGATCAGCCCCAGCATTTT
TRBJ1-2	15	TRBV5-1	-	TRBD1	CASSSTGNYNYGYTF	TGCGCCAGCAGCTCGACAGGGAACTACAACTATGGCTACACCTTC
TRBJ2-1	12	TRBV28	once	TRBD2	CATTGGLNEQFF	TGTGCCACAACGGGAGGACTCAATGAGCAGTTCTTC
TRBJ1-2	14	TRBV5-1	few	TRBD1	CASSFGGGNYGYTF	TGCGCCAGCAGCTTCGGAGGGGGCAACTATGGCTACACCTTC
TRBJ2-3	14	TRBV7-2	-	-	CASSLGRAPDTQYF	TGTGCCAGCAGCTTAGGGAGGGCACCCGATACGCAGTATTTT
TRBJ1-2	13	TRBV14	few	-	CASSQGSTRGYTF	TGTGCCAGCAGCCAAGGATCAACTCGGGGCTACACCTTC
TRBJ1-1	14	TRBV11-1	few	-	CASSLARRGTEAFF	TGTGCCAGCAGCTTAGCGCGCAGGGGAACTGAAGCTTTCTTT
TRBJ2-2	17	TRBV28	-	-	CASSLEGAGLNTGELFF	TGTGCCAGCAGTTTAGAAGGGGCGGGACTGAACACCGGGGAGCTGTTTTTT
TRBJ2-1	13	TRBV5-6	-	TRBD1	CASGWTGISEQFF	TGTGCCAGCGGGTGGACAGGAATCAGTGAGCAGTTCTTC
TRBJ2-7	11	TRBV10-3	-	TRBD1	CAISGDREKYF	TGTGCCATCAGTGGGGACAGGGAAAAGTACTTC
TRBJ2-1	12	TRBV5-4	-	TRBD2	CASSWGLAEQFF	TGTGCCAGCAGCTGGGGACTAGCCGAGCAGTTCTTC
TRBJ1-3	16	TRBV15	-	-	CATSRDPYLSGNTIYF	TGTGCCACCAGCAGAGATCCTTACCTATCTGGAAACACCATATATTTT
TRBJ1-4	14	TRBV7-9	once	TRBD1	CASQPGQGYEKLFF	TGTGCCAGTCAGCCGGGACAGGGATATGAAAAACTGTTTTTT
TRBJ2-1	18	TRBV7-9	-	-	CASSLGVAPGSSYNEQFF	TGTGCCAGCAGCTTAGGTGTCGCACCGGGTAGTTCCTACAATGAGCAGTTCTTC
TRBJ2-3	14	TRBV4-2	-	-	CASSQATPTDTQYF	TGTGCCAGCAGCCAAGCTACTCCCACAGATACGCAGTATTTT
TRBJ1-5	14	TRBV28	once	TRBD1	CASSLRQGGIPQHF	TGTGCCAGCAGTCTCAGACAGGGAGGAATCCCCCAGCATTTT
TRBJ1-5	16	TRBV4-2	once	TRBD1	CASSQGQGQGNQPQHF	TGTGCCAGCAGCCAAGGACAGGGACAGGGAAATCAGCCCCAGCATTTT
TRBJ2-7	15	TRBV5-5	few	TRBD2	CASSLVSGGTYEQYF	TGTGCCAGCAGCTTGGTTAGCGGGGGCACCTACGAGCAGTACTTC